Below, one T cell receptor beta chain is given with its context. The CDR3 has 14 residues. The V gene's germline CDR1 is LNHDA and CDR2 SQIVND (reference sequence). Trimming took 2 bases from V and 6 from J; bases not matched to a gene: 6. This sample stems from a study of shared T cell receptors in the human thymus. Data came from immunoSEQ multiplex PCR; TCRdb stores just in-frame clones and leaves some out. Of about 710,000 clones in the sample, approximately 87% are singletons; the top ten hold roughly 0.0094%. In addition, the sample was reused for a study of human thymus T cells. This second report adds: From resections taken during corrective heart surgery, the thymus tissue was obtained. Seemingly biased V and J gene usage marked thymic and blood repertoires.

The sample comprised thymocytes. The chain employs TRBV19 and TRBJ1-2; 7 bases agree with TRBD1. The TCR was taken from a boy under two years old with a congenital heart defect. The CDR3 reads CASSIRDRANGYTF. The CDR3 bases are TGTGCCAGTAGTATAAGAGACAGGGCCAATGGCTACACCTTC.